The T cell receptor beta chain described here comes from a study of T cell changes during pregnancy in multiple sclerosis (dated 2019 in TCRdb). Background for the entire study: The study examined how the T cell repertoire changed over the course of pregnancy in women with multiple sclerosis.

Points on this clone: The specificity of this receptor is unknown. The record has no base qualities; no much larger clone is one base away.

The CDR3 runs 15 residues from the cysteine to the phenylalanine. The only DNA kept is the CDR3, 45 bases in frame from the first base. V is clipped by 0 bases and J by 2 bases, and the sequence between their germline boundaries is 11 bases long. In the germline V gene (reference sequence), CDR1 corresponds to SGHNT and CDR2 to YYREEE. The library relied on the immunoSEQ multiplex PCR assay. TCRdb stores this immuneACCESS table with in-frame sequences only. Part of the clones is absent; in the studies checked, under half of the shortfall reflects unresolved V genes, and no reason is known for the rest. The sample contains around 32,000 clones, about nine tenths of them found a single time. Together, the top ten hold under 9% of the sample.

Sequencing was performed on CD8+ T cells from peripheral blood mononuclear cells, taken before pregnancy. This receptor was identified in a female donor with multiple sclerosis, enrolled in a pregnancy study. The sequence links TRBV5-4 to TRBJ1-1, with no D gene named confidently. The CDR3: CASSLVFEANTEAFF. In nucleotides, the sequence is TGTGCCAGCAGCTTGGTATTTGAGGCAAACACTGAAGCTTTCTTT.